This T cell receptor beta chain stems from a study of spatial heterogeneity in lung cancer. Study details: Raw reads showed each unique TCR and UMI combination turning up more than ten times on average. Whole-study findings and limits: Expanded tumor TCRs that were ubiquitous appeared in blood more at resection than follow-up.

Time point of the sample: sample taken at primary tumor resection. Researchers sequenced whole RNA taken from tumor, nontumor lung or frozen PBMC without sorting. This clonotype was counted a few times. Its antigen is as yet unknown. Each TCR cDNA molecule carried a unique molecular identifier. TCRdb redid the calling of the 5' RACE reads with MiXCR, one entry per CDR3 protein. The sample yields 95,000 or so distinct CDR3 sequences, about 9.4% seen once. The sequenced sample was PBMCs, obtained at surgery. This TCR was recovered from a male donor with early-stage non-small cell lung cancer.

CDR3 bases: TGCAGTGCTAGAGATCAGGGTTGGGTGGGCAGGCTGAGCACAGATACGCAGTATTTT. Amino acids: CSARDQGWVGRLSTDTQYF. This sequence joins TRBV20-1 and TRBJ2-3, with D perhaps TRBD1 (5 bases). The CDR3 is made up of 19 amino acids. Trimming removed 0 bases at V and 0 bases at J, with 22 bases between. The V gene's germline CDR1 is DFQATT and CDR2 SNEGSKA (reference sequence).